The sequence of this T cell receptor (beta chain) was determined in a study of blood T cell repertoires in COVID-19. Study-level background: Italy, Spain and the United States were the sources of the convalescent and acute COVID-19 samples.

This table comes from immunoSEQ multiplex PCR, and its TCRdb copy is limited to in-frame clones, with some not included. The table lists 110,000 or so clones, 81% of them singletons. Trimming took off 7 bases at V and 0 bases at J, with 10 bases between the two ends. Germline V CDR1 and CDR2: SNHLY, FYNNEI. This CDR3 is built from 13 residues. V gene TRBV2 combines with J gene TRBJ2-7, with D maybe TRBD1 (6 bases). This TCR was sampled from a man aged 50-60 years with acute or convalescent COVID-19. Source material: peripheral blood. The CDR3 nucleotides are TGTGCCAGCACCGGACAGAGCTCCTACGAGCAGTACGTC. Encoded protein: CASTGQSSYEQYV.